A single sample is the source of the 18 T cell receptor beta chains below, sequenced in a study of blood T cell repertoires in COVID-19. The method was immunoSEQ multiplex PCR; TCRdb's version includes in-frame clones alone and lacks a portion of them. Seen here are nearly 80,000 clones, roughly 90% observed once, and the top ten hold roughly 0.8%. The sequencing input was peripheral blood. The receptors stem from an elderly woman with acute or convalescent COVID-19.

The chain employs TRBV19 and TRBJ2-2; 7 positions match TRBD1. The J segment lost 3 bases and the V segment lost 6 bases, leaving 7 bases of the junction unmatched. Germline-derived CDR1 and CDR2 are LNHDA and SQIVND (reference sequence). This CDR3 spans 15 amino acids. CDR3 in amino acids: CASSLTGSHTGELFF. The CDR3 DNA is TGTGCCAGTAGCCTGACAGGGAGCCACACCGGGGAGCTGTTTTTT.

The gene calls are TRBV9 and TRBJ2-1; D is unresolved. This CDR3 has 13 residues. The germline V and J ends were trimmed by 0 bases and 7 bases, with 8 bases remaining between them. Germline assignment: CDR1 SGDLS and CDR2 YYNGEE. CDR3 in DNA: TGTGCCAGCAGCGTAGGAGTCTGGAATGAGCAGTTCTTC. Amino acids: CASSVGVWNEQFF.

The rearrangement joins TRBV10-3 to TRBJ1-1, with D maybe TRBD1 (5 bases). This CDR3 is built from 11 residues. The V end lost 6 bases, the J end lost 3 bases, and 5 bases lay between the germline ends. In germline, CDR1 is ENHRY, CDR2 SYGVKD. CDR3: CAIRGDTEAFF. The CDR3 region has the DNA TGTGCCATCAGAGGGGACACTGAAGCTTTCTTT.

This clone was picked up a small number of times. The chain joins TRBV7-9 to TRBJ1-2, with 7 bases fitting TRBD1. The junction had 4 bases not matched to a gene; V was cut back by 0 bases and J by 3 bases. The CDR3 is 15 amino acids. CDR1 and CDR2 (germline): SEHNR, FQNEAQ (reference sequence). This CDR3 is CASSLAGTVDYGYTF. The CDR3 coding sequence is TGTGCCAGCAGCTTAGCCGGGACAGTTGACTATGGCTACACCTTC.

The rearrangement joins TRBV4-1 to TRBJ2-3; 12 bases are shared with TRBD2. CDR3 length equals 19 residues. V was clipped by 4 bases and J by 5 bases; unmatched bases: 16. Germline loops: CDR1 MGHRA, CDR2 YSYEKL. The CDR3: CASSPSLAGGLLSRDTQYF. CDR3 DNA sequence: TGCGCCAGCAGCCCCTCCCTAGCGGGGGGGCTACTTTCGAGAGATACGCAGTATTTT.

This sequence joins TRBV20-1 and TRBJ2-7; 8 positions match TRBD2. The germline V gene has CDR1 DFQATT and CDR2 SNEGSKA (reference sequence). CDR3 length: 12 residues. V lost 3 bases, J lost 3 bases, and 1 base stayed unmatched. The CDR3: CSASAGGYEQYF. DNA for the CDR3: TGCAGTGCTAGTGCGGGGGGCTACGAGCAGTACTTC.

This clone rates as medium-sized (0.01 to 0.1%). The gene calls are TRBV5-1 and TRBJ1-1; D gene ambiguous. Germline assignment: CDR1 SGHRS and CDR2 YFSETQ. The CDR3 is 14 residues long. V was trimmed by 5 bases and J by 0 bases, leaving 11 bases between them. CDR3 bases: TGCGCCAGCAGACCCGGGATCCTGAACACTGAAGCTTTCTTT. Amino acids: CASRPGILNTEAFF.

V gene TRBV11-2 combines with J gene TRBJ2-1; 8 nucleotides match TRBD2. Losses at the gene ends were 5 bases for V and 4 bases for J; bases not matched to a gene: 7. The CDR3 is 15 residues long. Germline values: CDR1 SGHAT, CDR2 FQNNGV. The CDR3 spells CASSRAGAPYNEQFF. The CDR3 region has the DNA TGTGCCAGCAGCCGAGCGGGGGCCCCGTACAATGAGCAGTTCTTC.

This rearrangement joins TRBV18 to TRBJ2-7; 10 positions match TRBD2. Germline V gene lookup returns CDR1 KGHSH and CDR2 LQKENI. J gave up 2 bases and V 4 bases, and 5 bases lay outside the gene matches. The CDR3 extends over 15 amino acids. The CDR3 region is CASSQGTSVAYEQYF. The CDR3 DNA is TGTGCCAGCTCACAAGGGACTAGCGTAGCCTACGAGCAGTACTTC.

This chain connects TRBV5-1 to TRBJ2-7, with D uncertain. The CDR3 extends over 14 amino acids. V was trimmed by 0 bases and J by 0 bases, leaving 7 bases between them. Germline V gene sequence: CDR1 SGHRS, CDR2 YFSETQ. The CDR3 DNA reads TGCGCCAGCAGCTTGGGATTTAGCTCCTACGAGCAGTACTTC. It translates to CASSLGFSSYEQYF.

The chain links TRBV11-3 to TRBJ2-2; no clear D. Germline CDR1 is SGHNT and CDR2 is YENEEA. The CDR3 sequence is 13 residues long. The V and J ends lost 2 bases and 3 bases respectively, with 4 bases between them. The CDR3, as DNA: TGTGCCAGCAGCTTAACAGACACCGGGGAGCTGTTTTTT. Translation: CASSLTDTGELFF. Full variable domain (outside the CDR3, taken from reference TRBV11-3 and TRBJ2-2): EAGVVQSPRYKIIEKKQPVAFWCNPISGHNTLYWYLQNLGQGPELLIRYENEEAVDDSQLPKDRFSAERLKGVDSTLKIQPAELGDSAVYLCASSLTDTGELFFGEGSRLTVL.

V and J are TRBV24-1 and TRBJ2-7; no reliable D call. The CDR3 spans 11 residues. Looked up from germline, CDR1 is KGHDR and CDR2 is SFDVKD. Trimming shortened V by 5 bases and J by 4 bases, and 5 bases separated the two germline ends. CDR3: CATSAGYEQYF. The CDR3 DNA follows: TGTGCCACCAGTGCCGGGTACGAGCAGTACTTC.

The chain couples TRBV12-3 or TRBV12-4 to TRBJ1-2; 8 bases agree with TRBD1. The V and J ends lost 6 bases and 8 bases, in that order; junction bases with no gene match: 8. The CDR3 is made up of 13 amino acids. CDR3 DNA: TGTGCCAGCAGCTTGAACAGGGGGGAGGGCTACACCTTC. Its translation: CASSLNRGEGYTF.

The chain couples TRBV10-3 to TRBJ2-5, with a tentative D call TRBD1 (6 bases). The germline gives CDR1 ENHRY, CDR2 SYGVKD. The V end was cut by 6 bases, the J end by 2 bases, with 10 bases between. The CDR3 is made up of 13 amino acids. The CDR3 here is CAIRAGAQETQYF. CDR3 DNA: TGTGCCATCAGGGCAGGGGCGCAAGAGACCCAGTACTTC.

This sequence joins TRBV9 and TRBJ1-2; D remains ambiguous. The V gene lost 4 bases and the J gene lost 5 bases, with 12 bases spanning the gap. CDR1 is SGDLS, CDR2 YYNGEE, per germline. This CDR3 has 13 residues. The CDR3 spells CASSKLPEYGYTF. The CDR3 DNA reads as TGTGCCAGCAGCAAACTACCTGAATATGGCTACACCTTC.

CDR3 DNA: TGTGCCAGCTCACTGTTACAGGGGGCCTACAATGAGCAGTTCTTC. It is translated as CASSLLQGAYNEQFF. The chain has TRBV18 and TRBJ2-1; 8 nucleotides align to TRBD1. The length of the CDR3 is 15 residues. From germline, CDR1 is KGHSH and CDR2 LQKENI. With V trimmed by 4 bases and J by 2 bases, 4 bases remained unmatched.

V usage is TRBV5-4 and J usage is TRBJ1-6; 7 bases fit TRBD1. V trimming: 3 bases; J trimming: 6 bases; junction bases outside the gene matches: 6. CDR1 and CDR2 (germline): SGHNT, YYREEE (reference sequence). The CDR3 sequence is 15 residues long. In DNA form, the CDR3 reads TGTGCCAGCAGCTCAGGGGGGAGTGGTAATTCACCCCTCCACTTT. The encoded protein is CASSSGGSGNSPLHF.

The V call is TRBV19, the J call TRBJ2-4, with a weak D call TRBD1 (6 bases). The CDR3 contains 12 residues. The germline V and J ends were trimmed by 5 bases and 8 bases, with 10 bases remaining between them. Germline loops: CDR1 LNHDA, CDR2 SQIVND (reference sequence). CDR3 amino acids: CASSWPGDIQYF. DNA for the CDR3: TGTGCCAGTAGTTGGCCAGGGGACATTCAGTACTTC.